This T cell receptor (beta chain) was captured in a study of Ad26.COV2.S vaccination and SARS-CoV-2 variants. Study as a whole: The donor participated in the COV1001 trial, in its Ad26.COV2.S arm. Recipients of Ad26.COV2.S got it intramuscularly, once or twice 56 days apart.

Treatment defined: 15 to 20 received Ad26.COV2.S at low or high dose, single or two shots; roughly 5 received placebo; per-sample allocation not given. After the first vaccine or placebo injection, samples were drawn on day 63. Deletions cut 5 bases from V and 0 bases from J, with 14 bases between. Germline V gene sequence: CDR1 MDHEN, CDR2 SYDVKM. The CDR3 totals 16 residues. On this clone itself: Its specificity is unknown.

Sequenced by immunoSEQ multiplex PCR; TCRdb stores in-frame clones only, minus some. The profile shows some 450,000 clones, less than 95% of them singletons. Study-wide results and limits: Possible underestimation of total T cell responses by the TCR breadth and depth analyses was noted.

The sequence came from a person between 18 and 60 years old who received the Ad26.COV2.S COVID-19 vaccine or a placebo. The V call is TRBV28, the J call TRBJ1-3, with D perhaps TRBD1 (6 bases). The sequenced sample was peripheral blood, obtained in a trial of Ad26.COV2.S vaccine versus placebo. The CDR3 sequence: CASSRYRALSGNTIYF. CDR3 DNA: TGTGCCAGCAGTCGATACAGGGCCCTCTCTGGAAACACCATATATTTT.